This passage covers 2 T cell receptor beta chains from one sample sequenced in a study of cytomegalovirus exposure and HLA in healthy donors. PCR was performed using 60 Vbeta and 13 Jbeta primers. Repertoires were generated with immunoSEQ multiplex PCR, while TCRdb's copy carries only in-frame clones and drops some. The sample lists about 180,000 clones, about three quarters seen once, with roughly 5% in the top ten. The sample was PBMCs. These receptors were taken from a middle-aged man in good health and CMV-seronegative.

V gene TRBV19 combines with J gene TRBJ1-2, with 7 bases matching TRBD1. Germline CDR1 and CDR2: LNHDA and SQIVND (reference sequence). The V and J ends lost 11 bases and 2 bases, in that order; junction bases with no gene match: 8. This CDR3 has 13 residues. The CDR3 coding sequence is TGTGCCCAGGGGGGCGAGGGAAACTATGGCTACACCTTC. Protein: CAQGGEGNYGYTF. The full variable domain, rest sourced from reference TRBV19 and TRBJ1-2, is DGGITQSPKYLFRKEGQNVTLSCEQNLNHDAMYWYRQDPGQGLRLIYYSQIVNDFQKGDIAEGYSVSREKKESFPLTVTSAQKNPTAFYLCAQGGEGNYGYTFGSGTRLTVV.

This chain uses TRBV27 with TRBJ1-2; 10 positions match TRBD1. CDR3 length: 14 amino acids. CDR1 is MNHEY, CDR2 SMNVEV, per germline (reference sequence). The junction had 8 bases not matched to a gene; V was cut back by 5 bases and J by 8 bases. The CDR3 loop reads CASSPPDRGQGYTF. For the CDR3, the DNA is TGTGCCAGCAGTCCCCCTGACAGGGGGCAAGGCTACACCTTC.